This T cell receptor beta chain comes out of a study of blood T cell repertoires in COVID-19 (dated by TCRdb to 2020 to 2021). Background for the entire study: The collaborator samples originated in the United States, Italy and Spain and spanned the acute and convalescent phases of COVID-19. The sample metadata nearly always contained a de-identified subject ID, COVID-19 status, age in years and sex. Where available, HLA class I and class II types were taken from metadata supplied by the sample provider and were not determined by assay-based typing. The prospective study material was composed of cDNA or gDNA derived from T cells, B-cell-depleted T cells, or PBMCs. The repertoires were released in a freely available public database meant as a resource for research on the immune response to SARS-CoV-2. Deeply sampled blood TCRbeta repertoires from subjects exposed to, actively infected with, or recovered from COVID-19 were included in the dataset. Samples came from the ongoing ImmuneRACE study (first 160 participants) plus 1,254 subjects from 6 global collaborators. Study-level results and caveats: How much clinical and demographic metadata was included differed by source and by participant, and the metadata was provided uncurated.

Notes on this clone: Its antigen is unknown. Base-call qualities are not available, and no considerably larger clone is one nucleotide away.

Whole blood was collected in K2EDTA tubes by collaborating institutions according to the institutions' own protocols. For TCRbeta analysis, collaborator samples were shipped as frozen whole blood, as isolated PBMCs, or as DNA extracted from either sample type. Via the germline V gene, CDR1 is MGHRA and CDR2 YSYEKL. V sheds 0 bases and J sheds 2 bases, leaving 11 bases between their ends. Measured from the cysteine to the phenylalanine, the CDR3 is 16 residues long. Only CDR3 DNA is held: 48 bases, read in frame from base 1. TCRbeta CDR3 regions were amplified from genomic DNA using the immunoSEQ Assay, a bias-controlled multiplex PCR. In the authors' own workflow: The number of nucleated cells in each sample was estimated by amplification of reference gene primers within the assay. To quantify the absolute abundance of each unique TCRbeta CDR3 rearrangement, sequence reads were collapsed and filtered. For each sample, productive Simpson clonality was calculated as the square root of Simpson's diversity index over productive rearrangements. TCRdb took over this immuneACCESS table, retaining in-frame rearrangements with V and J assigned. Such tables are incomplete; in checked studies, under half of the missing clones stem from an unresolved V gene, and the remainder is unexplained. D and trimming were read from the DNA, whereas the V and J calls and clone size are those reported in that table. The sample includes roughly 230,000 clones, with around 82% observed a single time. About 3.8% of the sample lies in the top ten.

The receptor chain draws on TRBV4-1 and TRBJ1-3; too little of a D gene remains to name it. Sequenced material: peripheral blood. The clonotype comes from a woman older than 75 with acute or convalescent COVID-19. The CDR3 protein is CASSQDPGLAGNTIYF. The nucleotide sequence reads as follows: TGCGCCAGCAGCCAAGACCCGGGTTTGGCTGGAAACACCATATATTTT.